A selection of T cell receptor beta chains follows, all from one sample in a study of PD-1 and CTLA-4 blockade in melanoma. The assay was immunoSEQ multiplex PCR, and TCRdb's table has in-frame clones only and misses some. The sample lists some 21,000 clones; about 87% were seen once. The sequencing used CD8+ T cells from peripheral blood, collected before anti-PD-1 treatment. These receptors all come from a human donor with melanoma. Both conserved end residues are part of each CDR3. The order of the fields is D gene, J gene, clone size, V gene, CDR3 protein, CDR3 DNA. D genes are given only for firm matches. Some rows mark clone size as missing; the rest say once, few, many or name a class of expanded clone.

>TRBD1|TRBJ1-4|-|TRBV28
CASSFLTGGLEKLFF
TGTGCCAGCAGTTTCCTGACAGGGGGGCTTGAAAAACTGTTTTTT
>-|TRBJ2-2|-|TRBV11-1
CASSPQGAGELFF
TGTGCCAGCAGCCCACAGGGAGCCGGGGAGCTGTTTTTT
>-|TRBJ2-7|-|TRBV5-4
CASSLEPPGEQYF
TGTGCCAGCAGCTTGGAGCCCCCAGGGGAGCAGTACTTC
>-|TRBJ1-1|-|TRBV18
CASSPSGTQNEEAFF
TGTGCCAGCTCACCATCCGGGACACAGAACGAGGAAGCTTTCTTT
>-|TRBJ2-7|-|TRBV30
CACRTVANYEQYF
TGTGCCTGTAGGACAGTCGCAAACTACGAGCAGTACTTC
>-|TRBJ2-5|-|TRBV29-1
CSVEQKEETQYF
TGCAGCGTTGAACAGAAGGAAGAGACCCAGTACTTC
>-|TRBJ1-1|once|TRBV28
CASSLAGADTEAFF
TGTGCCAGCAGTCTAGCGGGGGCTGACACTGAAGCTTTCTTT
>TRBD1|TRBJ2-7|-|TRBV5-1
CASSLEGQGGDEQYF
TGCGCCAGCAGCTTGGAAGGACAGGGGGGCGACGAGCAGTACTTC
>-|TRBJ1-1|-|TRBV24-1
CATSGGDTEAFF
TGTGCCACCAGTGGCGGGGACACTGAAGCTTTCTTT
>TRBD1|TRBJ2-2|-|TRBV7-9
CASRTGGYTGELFF
TGTGCCAGCAGAACAGGGGGGTACACCGGGGAGCTGTTTTTT
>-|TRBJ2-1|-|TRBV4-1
CASSQRESYEQFF
TGCGCCAGCAGCCAAAGGGAGAGTTATGAGCAGTTCTTC
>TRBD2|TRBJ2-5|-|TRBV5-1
CASRLAGAGAKETQYF
TGCGCCAGCCGACTAGCGGGGGCTGGGGCTAAAGAGACCCAGTACTTC
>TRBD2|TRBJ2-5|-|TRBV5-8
CASSPGTSGGVQETQYF
TGTGCCAGCAGCCCCGGGACTAGCGGGGGAGTCCAAGAGACCCAGTACTTC
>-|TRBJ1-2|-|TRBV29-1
CSVDGGAWGYTF
TGCAGCGTTGACGGGGGCGCTTGGGGCTACACCTTC
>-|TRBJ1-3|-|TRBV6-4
CAKQGRRNTIYF
TGTGCCAAACAGGGTCGAAGAAACACCATATATTTT
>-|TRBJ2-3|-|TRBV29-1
CSAWADTQYF
TGCAGCGCCTGGGCAGATACGCAGTATTTT
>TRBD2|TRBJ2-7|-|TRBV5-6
CASSLIGLADYEQYF
TGTGCCAGCAGCTTAATAGGACTAGCGGATTACGAGCAGTACTTC
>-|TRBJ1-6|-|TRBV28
CASSYRTSYNSPLHF
TGTGCCAGCAGTTACAGGACTTCCTATAATTCACCCCTCCACTTT
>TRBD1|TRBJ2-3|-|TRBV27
CASSEGGTGNTDTQYF
TGTGCCAGCAGCGAGGGGGGGACAGGGAACACAGATACGCAGTATTTT
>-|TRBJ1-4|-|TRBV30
CALGTGTPNEKLFF
TGTGCCTTAGGCACAGGGACGCCTAATGAAAAACTGTTTTTT
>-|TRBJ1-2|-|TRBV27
CASSAISREPHVNYGYTF
TGTGCCAGCAGTGCGATTTCCAGGGAACCCCACGTTAACTATGGCTACACCTTC
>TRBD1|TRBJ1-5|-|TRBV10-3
CAISESGQGRQPQHF
TGTGCCATCAGTGAGTCGGGACAGGGACGTCAGCCCCAGCATTTT
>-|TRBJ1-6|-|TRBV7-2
CASSSPGSVYNSPLHF
TGTGCCAGCAGCTCCCCGGGGTCTGTCTATAATTCACCCCTCCACTTT
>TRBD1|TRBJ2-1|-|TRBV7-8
CASSFIGDRVGRDEQFF
TGTGCCAGCAGCTTTATCGGGGACAGGGTGGGAAGGGATGAGCAGTTCTTC
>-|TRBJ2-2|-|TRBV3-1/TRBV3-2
CASSQDLFDSAGELFF
TGTGCCAGCAGCCAAGATCTATTTGACTCGGCCGGGGAGCTGTTTTTT
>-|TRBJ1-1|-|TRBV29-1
CSVEGLRGVGTEAFF
TGCAGCGTTGAAGGCCTCAGGGGAGTAGGCACTGAAGCTTTCTTT